This TCR beta chain stems from a study of identical twins. Findings of the study overall: The study based its conclusions on cross-sectional statistical analysis and did not follow the same donors. Cord blood beta clonotypes present at high abundance carried fewer insertions; no such pattern appeared in memory repertoires.

TCRdb independently ran MiXCR on the 5' RACE reads; one entry per CDR3 protein. The sample shows 400,000 to 650,000 distinct CDR3 sequences, around 20% of them seen only once. The table lists this clonotype with a few counts. Its specificity is not known. The CDR3 loop spans 15 amino acids. Per the germline V gene, CDR1 is LNHDA and CDR2 is SQIVND (reference sequence). With 4 bases removed from V and 3 bases from J, the gap between germline ends came to 12 bases. The sample also formed part of further work on T cells expressing NK-cell markers. That publication notes: With respect to HCMV, most of the eight sequenced donors were seropositive, and one was seronegative.

The chain employs TRBV19 and TRBJ1-4; D perhaps matches TRBD1 (5 bases). Sequenced: CD4+ T cells sorted from blood. This receptor was obtained from a woman under 30 in good health. The CDR3, as DNA: TGTGCCAGTAGTAGAAGTCGGGGGTCTAATGAAAAACTGTTTTTT. It is translated as CASSRSRGSNEKLFF. The whole variable domain, filled in from reference TRBV19 and TRBJ1-4, reads DGGITQSPKYLFRKEGQNVTLSCEQNLNHDAMYWYRQDPGQGLRLIYYSQIVNDFQKGDIAEGYSVSREKKESFPLTVTSAQKNPTAFYLCASSRSRGSNEKLFFGSGTQLSVL.